This entry describes one T cell receptor (beta chain). What it recognizes is unknown. CDR1 is MNHEY, CDR2 SVGAGI, per germline. CDR3 length equals 15 residues. The trim removed 6 bases at V and 5 bases at J, leaving 9 bases unmatched. With 60 Vbeta and 13 Jbeta primers, the PCR was carried out. Some clones are missing from TCRdb's copy, which holds only in-frame ones; the method was immunoSEQ multiplex PCR. This sample carries more than 95,000 clones, roughly 79% of them seen once, and the ten largest clones take 1.5% to 2%. This sample was taken from a study of cytomegalovirus exposure and HLA in healthy donors. Study-wide results and limits: Researchers counted around 160 TCR beta chains as cytomegalovirus-associated. Follow-up analysis found HLA locus-dependent TCR association rates, highest for DRB1 and lowest for HLA-C.

This sequence originates from a woman aged 18-35 years in good health and CMV-seronegative. The rearrangement uses TRBV6-5 and TRBJ2-5; 10 bases match TRBD1. Sequencing was done on a sample of PBMCs. Here the CDR3 reads CASSRQGAEGETQYF. The CDR3 bases are TGTGCCAGCAGCCGACAGGGGGCGGAGGGGGAGACCCAGTACTTC.